This T cell receptor beta chain stems from a study of blood T cell repertoires in COVID-19. Across the whole study: In each case, the material was cDNA or gDNA derived from T cells, B-cell-depleted T cells, or PBMCs.

CDR3 size: 14 residues. V was cut by 1 base and J by 3 bases, with 5 bases left in between. Germline V CDR1 and CDR2: SGHTS, YDEGEE. Assay used: immunoSEQ multiplex PCR; TCRdb lists only in-frame clones, some missing. In the table there are some 240,000 clones, 90% of which are singletons. The sequence derives from a woman aged 55-70 years with COVID-19, enrolled during active disease. The chain recombines TRBV5-8 with TRBJ1-6; D perhaps matches TRBD1 (5 bases). The sample was peripheral blood. In DNA form, the CDR3 reads TGTGCCAGCAGCTTGCAGGGCTATAATTCACCCCTCCACTTT. Its protein product is CASSLQGYNSPLHF. Supplemented by reference TRBV5-8 and TRBJ1-6, the full variable domain reads EAGVTQSPTHLIKTRGQQATLRCSPISGHTSVYWYQQALGLGLQFLLWYDEGEERNRGNFPPRFSGRQFPNYSSELNVNALELEDSALYLCASSLQGYNSPLHFGNGTRLTVT.